These T cell receptor beta chains were read from a single sample in a study of blood T cell repertoires in COVID-19. Sequencing used immunoSEQ multiplex PCR; TCRdb keeps in-frame clones, though not all of them. The sample consists of 250,000 to 300,000 clones, approximately 91% of them appearing once. Sequencing used peripheral blood. The receptors come from a man aged 50 to 60 with acute or convalescent COVID-19. Each CDR3 is given with its conserved first and last residue. A D gene is named only where the DNA matches it firmly. Size values are once, few and many counts, or a class for expanded clones, and some rows have none.

clone size	V gene	D gene	J gene	CDR3 protein	CDR3 DNA
-	TRBV30	-	TRBJ2-3	CAWTSGGPDTQYF	TGTGCCTGGACGTCGGGGGGCCCAGATACGCAGTATTTT
-	TRBV2	-	TRBJ1-5	CASRDTDQPQHF	TGTGCCAGCAGGGACACCGATCAGCCCCAGCATTTT
-	TRBV11-2	TRBD2	TRBJ2-5	CASSLGGWGQETQYF	TGTGCCAGCAGCTTGGGAGGGTGGGGCCAAGAGACCCAGTACTTC
-	TRBV5-1	TRBD1	TRBJ1-1	CASSSGQGNTEAFF	TGCGCCAGCAGCTCGGGACAGGGGAACACTGAAGCTTTCTTT
-	TRBV10-2	-	TRBJ1-1	CASSESGPLGPTFF	TGCGCCAGCAGTGAGTCGGGGCCCCTCGGTCCCACGTTCTTT
-	TRBV3-1/TRBV3-2	-	TRBJ2-5	CASSPTRGGAGETQYF	TGTGCCAGCAGCCCTACTAGAGGGGGGGCTGGGGAGACCCAGTACTTC
-	TRBV6-5	-	TRBJ1-1	CASSPNRRTEAFF	TGTGCCAGCAGTCCGAACAGGCGCACTGAAGCTTTCTTT
-	TRBV27	TRBD1	TRBJ1-2	CASSFSGQGAGSYTF	TGTGCCAGCAGTTTCTCGGGACAGGGGGCGGGTAGCTACACCTTC
-	TRBV13	-	TRBJ1-3	CASSLGGGSGNTIYF	TGTGCCAGCAGCTTGGGTGGAGGCTCTGGAAACACCATATATTTT
-	TRBV5-6	-	TRBJ1-6	CASSGAKGPYNSPLHF	TGTGCCAGCAGCGGGGCAAAGGGGCCCTATAATTCACCCCTCCACTTT
-	TRBV4-1	-	TRBJ2-5	CASSPSRHLDQETQYF	TGCGCCAGCAGCCCTTCGAGGCACCTAGACCAAGAGACCCAGTACTTC
-	TRBV4-1	-	TRBJ1-2	CASSPEKGRGAYGYTF	TGCGCCAGCAGCCCCGAGAAGGGGCGCGGCGCATATGGCTACACCTTC
-	TRBV3-1/TRBV3-2	TRBD1	TRBJ1-1	CASSPLTGGGTEAFF	TGTGCCAGCAGCCCCCTTACAGGGGGAGGGACTGAAGCTTTCTTT
once	TRBV6-6	-	TRBJ2-6	CASSLPTSGANVLTF	TGTGCCAGCAGCCTACCAACCTCTGGGGCCAACGTCCTGACTTTC
-	TRBV10-3	TRBD1	TRBJ2-3	CAIRPGQGPPDTQYF	TGTGCCATCAGGCCTGGACAGGGGCCCCCGGATACGCAGTATTTT
-	TRBV11-2	TRBD2	TRBJ2-1	CASSLLAGGPGEQFF	TGTGCCAGCAGCTTACTAGCGGGGGGGCCGGGCGAGCAGTTCTTC
-	TRBV2	-	TRBJ2-1	CASISESSYNEQFF	TGTGCCAGCATCTCGGAGAGCTCCTACAATGAGCAGTTCTTC
-	TRBV10-3	-	TRBJ2-1	CAIRGEGGSYNEQFF	TGTGCCATCAGGGGGGAGGGGGGTTCCTACAATGAGCAGTTCTTC
-	TRBV6-1	-	TRBJ1-1	CASSATQGSYFLNTEAFF	TGTGCCAGCAGTGCAACCCAGGGGAGTTACTTTTTGAACACTGAAGCTTTCTTT
-	TRBV6-2/TRBV6-3	-	TRBJ2-5	CASSLPDRQETQYF	TGTGCCAGCAGTCTCCCGGACAGACAAGAGACCCAGTACTTC
-	TRBV27	-	TRBJ1-5	CASSLSRGGPQHF	TGTGCCAGCAGTTTATCTCGGGGAGGGCCCCAGCATTTT
-	TRBV2	-	TRBJ2-2	CASRETGYTGELFF	TGTGCCAGCAGGGAGACAGGCTACACCGGGGAGCTGTTTTTT
-	TRBV4-1	-	TRBJ1-3	CASSQQGRGNTIYF	TGCGCCAGCAGCCAACAGGGAAGAGGAAACACCATATATTTT